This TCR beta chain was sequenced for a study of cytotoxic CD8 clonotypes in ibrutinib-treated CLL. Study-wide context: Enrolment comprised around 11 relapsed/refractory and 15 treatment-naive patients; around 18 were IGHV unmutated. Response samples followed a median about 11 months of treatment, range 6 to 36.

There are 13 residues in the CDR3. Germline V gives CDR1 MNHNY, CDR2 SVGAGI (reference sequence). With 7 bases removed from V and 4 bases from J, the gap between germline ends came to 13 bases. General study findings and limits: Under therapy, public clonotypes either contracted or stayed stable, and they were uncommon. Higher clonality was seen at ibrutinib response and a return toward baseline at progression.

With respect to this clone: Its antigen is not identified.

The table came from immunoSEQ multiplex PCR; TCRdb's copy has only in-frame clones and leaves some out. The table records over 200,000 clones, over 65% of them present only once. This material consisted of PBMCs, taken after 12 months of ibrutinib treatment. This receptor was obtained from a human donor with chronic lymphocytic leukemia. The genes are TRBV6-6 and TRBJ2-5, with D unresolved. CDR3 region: CASNHIWRETQYF. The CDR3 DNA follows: TGTGCCAGCAACCATATTTGGCGAGAGACCCAGTACTTC.